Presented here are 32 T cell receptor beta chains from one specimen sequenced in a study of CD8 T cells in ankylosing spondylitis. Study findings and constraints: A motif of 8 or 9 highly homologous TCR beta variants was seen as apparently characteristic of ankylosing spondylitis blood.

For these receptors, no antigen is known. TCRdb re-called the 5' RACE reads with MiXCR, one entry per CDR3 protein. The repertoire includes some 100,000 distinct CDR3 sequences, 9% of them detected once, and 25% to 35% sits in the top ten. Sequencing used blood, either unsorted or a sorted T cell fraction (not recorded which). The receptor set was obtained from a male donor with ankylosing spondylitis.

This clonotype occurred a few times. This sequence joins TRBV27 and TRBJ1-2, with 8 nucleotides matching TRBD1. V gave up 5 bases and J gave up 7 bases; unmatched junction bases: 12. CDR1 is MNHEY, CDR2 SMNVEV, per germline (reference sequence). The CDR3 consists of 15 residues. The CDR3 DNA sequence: TGTGCCAGCAGTCCCCGACAGGGGAATATTGTTGGCTACACCTTC. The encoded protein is CASSPRQGNIVGYTF.

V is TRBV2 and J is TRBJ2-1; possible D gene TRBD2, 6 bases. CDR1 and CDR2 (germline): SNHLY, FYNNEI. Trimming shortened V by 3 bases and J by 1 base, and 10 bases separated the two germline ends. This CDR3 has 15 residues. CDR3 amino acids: CASSEGTFSYNEQFF. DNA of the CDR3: TGTGCCAGCAGTGAGGGGACTTTTTCCTACAATGAGCAGTTCTTC.

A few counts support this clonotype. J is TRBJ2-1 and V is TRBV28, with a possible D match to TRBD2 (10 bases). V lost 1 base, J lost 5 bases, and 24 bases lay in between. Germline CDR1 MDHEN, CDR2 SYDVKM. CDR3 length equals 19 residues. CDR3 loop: CASSLSNRGLAGVDNEQFF. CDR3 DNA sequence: TGTGCCAGCAGTTTATCAAACAGGGGGCTAGCGGGAGTGGACAATGAGCAGTTCTTC.

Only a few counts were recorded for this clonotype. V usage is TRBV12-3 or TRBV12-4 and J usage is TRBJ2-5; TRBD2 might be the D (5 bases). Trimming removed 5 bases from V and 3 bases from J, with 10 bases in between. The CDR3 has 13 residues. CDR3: CASSPDYEETQYF. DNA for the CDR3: TGTGCCAGCAGTCCAGACTACGAAGAGACCCAGTACTTC.

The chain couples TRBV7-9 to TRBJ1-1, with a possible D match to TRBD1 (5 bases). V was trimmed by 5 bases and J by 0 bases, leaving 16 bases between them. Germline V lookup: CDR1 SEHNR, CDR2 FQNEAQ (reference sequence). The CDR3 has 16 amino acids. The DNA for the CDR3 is TGTGCCAGCAGCCTTTCGGGAGCAGGGATGAACACTGAAGCTTTCTTT. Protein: CASSLSGAGMNTEAFF. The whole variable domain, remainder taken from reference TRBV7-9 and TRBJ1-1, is DTGVSQNPRHKITKRGQNVTFRCDPISEHNRLYWYRQTLGQGPEFLTYFQNEAQLEKSRLLSDRFSAERPKGSFSTLEIQRTEQGDSAMYLCASSLSGAGMNTEAFFGQGTRLTVV.

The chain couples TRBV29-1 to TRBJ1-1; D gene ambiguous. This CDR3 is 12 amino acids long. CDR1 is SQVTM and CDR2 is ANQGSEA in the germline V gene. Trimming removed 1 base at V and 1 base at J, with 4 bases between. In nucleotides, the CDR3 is TGCAGCGTTGAAGGGGAGAACACTGAAGCTTTCTTT. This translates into CSVEGENTEAFF.

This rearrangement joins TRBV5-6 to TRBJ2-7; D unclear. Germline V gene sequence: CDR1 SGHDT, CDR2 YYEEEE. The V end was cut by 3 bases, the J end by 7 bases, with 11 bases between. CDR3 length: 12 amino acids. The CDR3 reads CASSSRLGEQYV. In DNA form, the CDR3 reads TGTGCCAGCAGCTCCCGACTGGGGGAGCAGTACGTC.

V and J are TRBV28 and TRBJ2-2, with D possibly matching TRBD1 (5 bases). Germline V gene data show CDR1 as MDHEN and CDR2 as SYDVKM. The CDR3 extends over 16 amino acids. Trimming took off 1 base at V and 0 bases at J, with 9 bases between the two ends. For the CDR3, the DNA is TGTGCCAGCAGTTTATACGGACAATCGAACACCGGGGAGCTGTTTTTT. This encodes CASSLYGQSNTGELFF.

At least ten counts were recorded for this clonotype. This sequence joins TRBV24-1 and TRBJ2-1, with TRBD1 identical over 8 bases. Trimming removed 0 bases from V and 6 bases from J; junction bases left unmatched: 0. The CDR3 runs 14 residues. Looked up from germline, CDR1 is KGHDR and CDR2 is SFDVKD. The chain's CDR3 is CATSDLDRGNEQFF. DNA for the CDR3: TGTGCCACCAGTGATTTGGACAGGGGCAATGAGCAGTTCTTC.

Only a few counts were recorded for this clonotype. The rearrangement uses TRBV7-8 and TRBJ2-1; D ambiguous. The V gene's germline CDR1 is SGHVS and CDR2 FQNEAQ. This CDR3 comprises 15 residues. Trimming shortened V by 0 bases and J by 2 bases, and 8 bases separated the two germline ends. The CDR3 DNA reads TGTGCCAGCAGCTTAGCCGTGGGCCCCTACAATGAGCAGTTCTTC. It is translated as CASSLAVGPYNEQFF.

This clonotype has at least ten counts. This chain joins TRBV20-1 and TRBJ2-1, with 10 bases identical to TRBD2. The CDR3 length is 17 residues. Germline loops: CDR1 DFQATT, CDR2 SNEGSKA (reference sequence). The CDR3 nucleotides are TGCAGGGGAGGACTAGCGGCAGGTCAGAGCTCCTACAATGAGCAGTTCTTC. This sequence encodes CRGGLAAGQSSYNEQFF.

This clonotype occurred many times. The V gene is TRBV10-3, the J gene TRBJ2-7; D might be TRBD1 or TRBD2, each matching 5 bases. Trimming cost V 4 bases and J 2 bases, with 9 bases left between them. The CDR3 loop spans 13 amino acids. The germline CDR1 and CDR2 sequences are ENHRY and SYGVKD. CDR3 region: CAISALGAYEQYV. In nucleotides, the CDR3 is TGTGCCATCAGTGCTTTGGGGGCCTACGAGCAGTACGTC.

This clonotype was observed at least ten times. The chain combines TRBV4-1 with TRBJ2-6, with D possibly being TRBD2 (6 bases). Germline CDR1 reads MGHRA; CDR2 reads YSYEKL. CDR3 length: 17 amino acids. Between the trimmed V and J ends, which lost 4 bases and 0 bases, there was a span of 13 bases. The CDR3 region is CASSREGLFSGANVLTF. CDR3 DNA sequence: TGCGCCAGCAGCCGAGAGGGACTGTTCTCTGGGGCCAACGTCCTGACTTTC.

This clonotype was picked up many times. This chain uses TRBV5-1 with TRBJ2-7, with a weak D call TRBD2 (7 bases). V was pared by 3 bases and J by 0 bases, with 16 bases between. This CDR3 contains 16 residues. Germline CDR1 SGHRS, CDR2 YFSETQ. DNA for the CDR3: TGCGCCAGCAGCTCCCTTTCGGGGGGCTTCTCCTACGAGCAGTACTTC. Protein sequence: CASSSLSGGFSYEQYF.

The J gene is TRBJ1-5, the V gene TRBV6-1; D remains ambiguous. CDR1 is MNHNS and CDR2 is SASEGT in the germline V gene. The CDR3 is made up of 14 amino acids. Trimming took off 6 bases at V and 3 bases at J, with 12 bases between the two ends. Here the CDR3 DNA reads TGTGCCAGCAGCCCCGGACGTATCAATCAGCCCCAGCATTTT. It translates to CASSPGRINQPQHF.

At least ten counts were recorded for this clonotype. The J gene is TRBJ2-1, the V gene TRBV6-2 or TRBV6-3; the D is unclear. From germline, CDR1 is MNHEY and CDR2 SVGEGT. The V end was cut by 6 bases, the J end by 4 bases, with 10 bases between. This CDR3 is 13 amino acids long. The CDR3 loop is CASSSSRYNEQFF. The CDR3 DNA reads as TGTGCCAGCAGCTCGTCTAGGTACAATGAGCAGTTCTTC.

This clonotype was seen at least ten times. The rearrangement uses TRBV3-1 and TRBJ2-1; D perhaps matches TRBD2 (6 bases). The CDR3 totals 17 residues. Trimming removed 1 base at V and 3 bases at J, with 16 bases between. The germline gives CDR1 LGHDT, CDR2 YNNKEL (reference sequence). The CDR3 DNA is TGTGCCAGCAGCCAAGCGGGACTCCGATCCGACTACAATGAGCAGTTCTTC. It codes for CASSQAGLRSDYNEQFF.

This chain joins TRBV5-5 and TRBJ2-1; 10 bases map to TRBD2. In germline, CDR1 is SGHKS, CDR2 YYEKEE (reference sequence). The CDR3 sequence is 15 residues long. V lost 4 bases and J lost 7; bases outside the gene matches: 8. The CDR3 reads CASSASGRAGNEQFF. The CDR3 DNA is TGTGCCAGCAGCGCAAGCGGGAGGGCCGGAAATGAGCAGTTCTTC.

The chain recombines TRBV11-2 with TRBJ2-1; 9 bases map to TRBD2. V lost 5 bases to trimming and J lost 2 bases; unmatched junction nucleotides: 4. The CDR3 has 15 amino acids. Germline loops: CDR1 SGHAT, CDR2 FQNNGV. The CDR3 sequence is CASSLAGLPYNEQFF. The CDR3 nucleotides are TGTGCCAGCAGCCTAGCGGGACTGCCCTACAATGAGCAGTTCTTC.

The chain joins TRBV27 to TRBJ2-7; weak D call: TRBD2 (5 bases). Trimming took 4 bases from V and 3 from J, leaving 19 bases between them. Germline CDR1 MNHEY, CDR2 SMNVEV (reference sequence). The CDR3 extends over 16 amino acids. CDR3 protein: CASSWLGRLVIYEQYV. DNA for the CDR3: TGTGCCAGCAGTTGGTTGGGGAGACTCGTAATCTACGAGCAGTACGTC.

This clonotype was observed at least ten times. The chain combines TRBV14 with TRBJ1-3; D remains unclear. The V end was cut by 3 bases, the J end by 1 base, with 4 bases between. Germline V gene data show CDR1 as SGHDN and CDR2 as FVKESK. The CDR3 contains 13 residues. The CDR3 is CASSHWSGNTIYF. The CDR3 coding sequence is TGTGCCAGCAGCCATTGGTCTGGAAACACCATATATTTT.

The chain's CDR3 is CASSLGGPRTEKLFF. The DNA of the CDR3 is TGTGCCAGCAGCTTGGGCGGCCCGAGGACTGAAAAACTGTTTTTT. The rearrangement joins TRBV5-6 to TRBJ1-4; D gene ambiguous. Germline lookup yields CDR1 SGHDT and CDR2 YYEEEE. This CDR3 has 15 amino acids. V dropped 0 bases and J dropped 7 bases, with 13 bases sitting between them.

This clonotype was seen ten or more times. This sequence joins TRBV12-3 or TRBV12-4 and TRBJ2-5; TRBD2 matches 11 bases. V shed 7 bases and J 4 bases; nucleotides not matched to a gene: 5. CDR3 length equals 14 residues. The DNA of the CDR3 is TGTGCCAGCAATGGACTAGCGGGTATAGAGACCCAGTACTTC. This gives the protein CASNGLAGIETQYF.

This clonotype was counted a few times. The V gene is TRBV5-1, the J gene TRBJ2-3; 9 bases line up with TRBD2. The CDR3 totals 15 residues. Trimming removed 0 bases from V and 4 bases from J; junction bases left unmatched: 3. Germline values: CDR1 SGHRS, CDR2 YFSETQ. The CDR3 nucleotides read TGCGCCAGCAGCTTGGAGGTAGCGGGAGCAGATACGCAGTATTTT. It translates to CASSLEVAGADTQYF.

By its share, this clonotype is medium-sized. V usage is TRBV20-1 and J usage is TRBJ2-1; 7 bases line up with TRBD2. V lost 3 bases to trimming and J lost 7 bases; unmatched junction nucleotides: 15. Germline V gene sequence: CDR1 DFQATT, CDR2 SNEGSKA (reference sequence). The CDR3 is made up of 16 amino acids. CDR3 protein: CSARFVAGKTINEQFF. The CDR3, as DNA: TGCAGTGCTAGGTTTGTAGCGGGTAAAACAATTAATGAGCAGTTCTTC.

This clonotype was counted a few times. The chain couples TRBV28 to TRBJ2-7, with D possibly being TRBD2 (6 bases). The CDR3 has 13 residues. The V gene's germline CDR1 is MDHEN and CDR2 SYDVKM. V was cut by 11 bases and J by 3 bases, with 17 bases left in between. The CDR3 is CAAQKEGRYEQYF. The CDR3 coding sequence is TGTGCCGCTCAAAAGGAGGGCCGCTACGAGCAGTACTTC.

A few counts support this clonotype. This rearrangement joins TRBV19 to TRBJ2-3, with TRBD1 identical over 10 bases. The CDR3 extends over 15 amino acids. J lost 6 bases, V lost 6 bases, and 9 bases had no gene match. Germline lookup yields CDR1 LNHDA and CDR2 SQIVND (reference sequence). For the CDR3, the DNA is TGTGCCAGTAGCACCCGGGACAGGGGTAAGGATACGCAGTATTTT. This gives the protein CASSTRDRGKDTQYF.

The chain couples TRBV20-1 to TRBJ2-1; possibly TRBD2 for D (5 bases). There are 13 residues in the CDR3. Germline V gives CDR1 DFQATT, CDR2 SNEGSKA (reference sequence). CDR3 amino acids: CSVEEPRYNEQFF. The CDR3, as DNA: TGCAGCGTGGAGGAGCCCCGCTACAATGAGCAGTTCTTC.

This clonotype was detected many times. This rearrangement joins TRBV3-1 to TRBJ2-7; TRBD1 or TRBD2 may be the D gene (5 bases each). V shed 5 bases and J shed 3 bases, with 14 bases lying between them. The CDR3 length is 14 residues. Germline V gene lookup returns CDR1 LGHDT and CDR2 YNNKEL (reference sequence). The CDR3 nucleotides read TGTGCCAGCAGCTTCCGGGACCGAAACTACGAGCAGTACTTC. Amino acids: CASSFRDRNYEQYF.

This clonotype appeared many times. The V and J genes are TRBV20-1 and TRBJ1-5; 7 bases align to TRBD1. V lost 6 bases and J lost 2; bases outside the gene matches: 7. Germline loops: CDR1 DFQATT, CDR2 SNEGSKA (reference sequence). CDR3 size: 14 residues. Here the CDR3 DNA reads TGCAGTGCCCGGACAGGTAGGCGCAATCAGCCCCAGCATTTT. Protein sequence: CSARTGRRNQPQHF.

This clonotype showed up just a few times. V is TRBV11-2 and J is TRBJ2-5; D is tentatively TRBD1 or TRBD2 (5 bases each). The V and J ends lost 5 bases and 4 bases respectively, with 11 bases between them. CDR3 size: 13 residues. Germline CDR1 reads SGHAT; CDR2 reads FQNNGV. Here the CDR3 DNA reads TGTGCCAGCAGCGGGGGACGGCCAGAGACCCAGTACTTC. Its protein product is CASSGGRPETQYF.

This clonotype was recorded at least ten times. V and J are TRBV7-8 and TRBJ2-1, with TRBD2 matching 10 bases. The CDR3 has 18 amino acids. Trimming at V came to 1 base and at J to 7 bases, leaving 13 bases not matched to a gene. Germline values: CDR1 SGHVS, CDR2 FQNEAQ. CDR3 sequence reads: CASSLGLAGDGTGNEQFF. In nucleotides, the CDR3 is TGTGCCAGCAGCTTAGGGCTAGCGGGAGACGGCACAGGGAATGAGCAGTTCTTC.